One and the same sample provided the 3 T cell receptor beta chains below, sequenced in a study of follicular helper T cells after annual influenza vaccination. Time point reported: 2015-2016 season, pre-vaccination. Sequenced by immunoSEQ multiplex PCR; TCRdb stores in-frame clones only, minus some. The repertoire holds about 140 clones, with about 90% as singletons. This sample comprised CXCR5+ CD38+ circulating T follicular helper cells from blood, obtained on the day of influenza vaccination. Subset noted: circulating Tfh, non-naive CD4+CXCR5+PD-1+ (ICOS+CD38+ or ICOS-CD38-). These receptors originate from an adult who received the influenza vaccine.

The rearrangement uses TRBV18 and TRBJ2-7, with a tentative D call TRBD2 (5 bases). Germline V gene data show CDR1 as KGHSH and CDR2 as LQKENI. The V gene lost 3 bases and the J gene lost 6 bases, with 15 bases spanning the gap. CDR3 length: 14 amino acids. DNA of the CDR3: TGTGCCAGCTCACCGGTTGCGGGTCGGTTCGAGCAGTACTTC. The encoded protein is CASSPVAGRFEQYF.

The chain couples TRBV15 to TRBJ1-4; perhaps TRBD1 as D (5 bases). This CDR3 spans 15 amino acids. CDR1 LNHNV and CDR2 YYDKDF come from the germline V gene (reference sequence). The germline V and J ends were trimmed by 3 bases and 4 bases, with 12 bases remaining between them. CDR3 sequence: CATSRRQGLNEKLFF. The DNA of the CDR3 is TGTGCCACCAGCAGGCGGCAGGGCCTTAATGAAAAACTGTTTTTT.

The gene calls are TRBV11-3 and TRBJ1-4; no definite D call. Germline loops: CDR1 SGHNT, CDR2 YENEEA. CDR3 size: 18 residues. With 5 bases removed from V and 0 bases from J, the gap between germline ends came to 19 bases. The CDR3 nucleotides read TGTGCCAGCAGCGTGGCGGTGGGGAAGAGGTCAACTAATGAAAAACTGTTTTTT. Its protein is CASSVAVGKRSTNEKLFF.